The entry that follows covers one T cell receptor beta chain sequence. Its target is unknown. The sample comes from a study of T cell repertoires in aging, cancer and after chemotherapy. Multiplex touch-down PCR with TRB-A/B primers amplified rearranged V-D-J TRB sequences. TCRdb analysed the multiplex PCR reads with MiXCR anew, one entry per CDR3 protein. The sample shows about 4,900 distinct CDR3 sequences, around 35% of them seen only once. Germline V gives CDR1 MNHEY, CDR2 SMNVEV (reference sequence). This CDR3 contains 14 residues. V was shortened by 2 bases and J by 5 bases, with 12 bases between the two germline ends. Peripheral blood genomic DNA, not sorted cells or RNA, was the template. Findings of the study overall: Loss of evenness, beyond lost richness, contributed to age-related TCR diversity decline in cancer patients. Across the chemotherapy interval, each cancer cohort showed higher median generation probability, suggesting thymic rebound. Thymic emigration or peripheral T cell expansion may be impaired by lymphoid organ infiltration in hematological cancer.

The TCR comes from a human donor with a blood cancer. The sample comprised blood. The chain carries TRBV27 and TRBJ1-1, with D tentatively TRBD1 (6 bases). This CDR3 reads CASSLQGPPTEAFF. Here the CDR3 DNA reads TGTGCCAGCAGTTTACAGGGGCCCCCTACTGAAGCTTTCTTT.